A single sample gave rise to the 5 T cell receptor beta chains below, sequenced in a study of technical replicates of blood from several donors. TCRdb keeps only in-frame clones here, not all; method: immunoSEQ multiplex PCR. The data show around 81,000 clones, roughly 77% seen once. Specimen: PBMCs. The receptors shown here come from a human donor in good health. Some clones in this sample may be carry-over from other donors' samples.

This chain uses TRBV5-1 with TRBJ2-3; 7 nucleotides align to TRBD2. Unmatched junction bases numbered 2, after V lost 4 bases and J lost 0 bases. The germline CDR1 and CDR2 sequences are SGHRS and YFSETQ. The length of the CDR3 is 14 residues. The CDR3: CASSRGGSTDTQYF. The CDR3 nucleotides read TGCGCCAGCAGCCGCGGGGGAAGCACAGATACGCAGTATTTT.

The chain joins TRBV5-1 to TRBJ1-2; possible D gene TRBD1, 6 bases. CDR1 is SGHRS, CDR2 YFSETQ, per germline. The CDR3 covers 14 residues. Trimming shortened V by 4 bases and J by 8 bases, and 18 bases separated the two germline ends. The DNA of the CDR3 is TGCGCCAGCAGCGATCCACAGGGTCCTGGGGGCTACACCTTC. Translating it yields CASSDPQGPGGYTF. Looking up the rest from reference TRBV5-1 and TRBJ1-2 gives the full variable domain: KAGVTQTPRYLIKTRGQQVTLSCSPISGHRSVSWYQQTPGQGLQFLFEYFSETQRNKGNFPGRFSGRQFSNSRSEMNVSTLELGDSALYLCASSDPQGPGGYTFGSGTRLTVV.

This clone has just a few counts. The V and J genes are TRBV9 and TRBJ1-1; maybe TRBD1 (6 bases). Germline CDR1 is SGDLS and CDR2 is YYNGEE. This CDR3 region has 14 residues. Between the trimmed V and J ends, which lost 3 bases and 1 base, there was a span of 10 bases. The CDR3: CASSATGRNTEAFF. Written as DNA, the CDR3 is TGTGCCAGCAGCGCCACAGGGAGGAACACTGAAGCTTTCTTT.

This clone was observed a handful of times. V gene TRBV7-6 combines with J gene TRBJ1-2; perhaps TRBD1 as D (5 bases). CDR1 is SGHVS and CDR2 is FNYEAQ in the germline V gene. The CDR3 contains 15 residues. V gave up 2 bases and J gave up 4 bases, with 14 bases separating them. This CDR3 is CASSLQEGQGYGYTF. CDR3 nucleotide sequence: TGTGCCAGCAGCTTACAGGAGGGGCAGGGCTATGGCTACACCTTC.

In nucleotides, the CDR3 is TGCAGTGCTCCTCGAGCAGATACGCAGTATTTT. This translates into CSAPRADTQYF. The V and J genes are TRBV20-1 and TRBJ2-3; no definite D call. Per the germline V gene, CDR1 is DFQATT and CDR2 is SNEGSKA (reference sequence). This CDR3 spans 11 amino acids. V was clipped by 5 bases and J by 4 bases, with 7 bases between them.